The sample holds many counts of the clone carrying this TCR beta chain. The sample belongs to a study of CD8+CD57+ T cells in acquired aplastic anemia. Sequencing was done on patients that had shown CD8+CD57+ cell expansion by flow cytometry. After removal of 5 bases from V and 7 bases from J, the junction contained 8 bases not matched to a gene. The CDR3 loop spans 15 amino acids. Germline-derived CDR1 and CDR2 are MGHDK and SYGVNS. The template used for profiling TCR beta VDJ and CDR3 was genomic DNA. TCRdb passed the reads through MiXCR, listing each CDR3 protein once. This sample yields roughly 150,000 distinct CDR3 sequences, of which around half are seen a single time; about 2.8% belongs to the top ten.

The V and J genes are TRBV25-1 and TRBJ1-5, with TRBD1 matching 10 bases. Sequences were obtained from sorted CD4+, CD8+, or CD8+CD57+ T cells (not recorded which) from PBMCs. The TCR sequence derives from a human donor with aplastic anemia. CDR3 DNA sequence: TGTGCCAGCAGTTACGGGACAGGGGATTTCCAGCCCCAGCATTTT. Protein: CASSYGTGDFQPQHF.